The clone carrying this TCR beta chain was counted only a few times. The data stem from a study of blood T cell repertoires in COVID-19. In the study overall: T cells, B-cell-depleted T cells, or PBMCs provided the cDNA or gDNA that served as material.

The germline V gene encodes CDR1 LGHDT and CDR2 YNNKEL (reference sequence). The CDR3 consists of 21 residues. V dropped 4 bases and J dropped 9; count of bases not matched to a gene: 28. Clones were sequenced by immunoSEQ multiplex PCR, and TCRdb holds only the in-frame ones, with some missing. The sample lists about 36,000 clones; around 80% were seen once. The sequence was collected from a man between 60 and 70 years old with acute or convalescent COVID-19. The gene calls are TRBV3-1 (or the pseudogene TRBV3-2) and TRBJ2-1; 9 bases agree with TRBD2. The sequenced material came from peripheral blood. The DNA of the CDR3 is TGTGCCAGCAGCCGTTTTTTAATCCCACGATTGGCGGGAGGGCCGAGTTTTGAGCAGTTCTTC. Encoded protein: CASSRFLIPRLAGGPSFEQFF.